This T cell receptor beta chain derives from a study of T-cell reconstitution after alpha-beta-depleted transplantation in children. Unique molecular identifiers were used in preparing the TCRbeta library. TCRdb used MiXCR to reprocess the PCR reads, holding one entry per CDR3 protein. The table lists 350,000 to 500,000 distinct CDR3 sequences, 43% of them singletons. Trimming stripped 7 bases from V and 6 bases from J, with 10 bases between. This CDR3 region has 11 residues. This receptor was obtained from a girl aged 2 to 10 with aplastic anemia, due to receive a stem cell transplant. V and J are TRBV12-3 or TRBV12-4 and TRBJ2-7; D uncertain. The sequenced sample was PBMCs, obtained before TCRalphabeta/CD19-depleted stem cell transplant. CDR3 nucleotides: TGTGCCAGCACTAGGACGGGCGAGCAGTACTTC. Protein product: CASTRTGEQYF.